This T cell receptor beta chain was recorded in a study of cytomegalovirus exposure and HLA in healthy donors. General study results and limits: An assumption of roughly uniform sequencing depth across donors underlay the presence/absence analyses. Several top significant clusters appeared, in a later analysis, to be linked to common viral pathogens.

CDR3 length: 14 amino acids. V lost 3 bases and J 0 bases, leaving 9 bases between the germline ends. CDR1 is KGHSH, CDR2 LQKENI, per germline. Of note for this clone: Antigen specificity is unknown.

Primers included in the PCR were 60 Vbeta and 13 Jbeta primers. The protocol was immunoSEQ multiplex PCR, while the TCRdb copy is restricted to in-frame clones and leaves out a portion. The repertoire holds roughly 180,000 clones, with more than 70% as singletons. Material: PBMCs. V is TRBV18 and J is TRBJ2-7, with a tentative D call TRBD1 (6 bases). The sequence was collected from a woman between 40 and 50 years old in good health and CMV-seropositive. The CDR3 is CASSPDSPSYEQYF. Written as DNA, the CDR3 is TGTGCCAGCTCACCGGACAGCCCCTCCTACGAGCAGTACTTC.